This T cell receptor beta chain emerged from a study of T cells in Graves' hyperthyroidism and ophthalmopathy. Regarding the study as a whole: Ophthalmopathy got predicted by the model a median approximately six months before its onset. A 13 V-J signature model discriminated ophthalmopathy versus stable hyperthyroidism. Most thyroid clonotypes expanded above 0.001 were also detected in blood.

The CDR3 regions of TCR beta were amplified from RNA transcripts. Researchers ran a first-round RT-PCR on the TCR CDR3 using the HTBI primer set. TCRdb re-derived calls from the multiplex PCR reads in MiXCR, one entry per CDR3 protein. The table records over 500,000 distinct CDR3 sequences, 46% of them present only once. V lost 5 bases to trimming and J lost 1 base; unmatched junction nucleotides: 10. CDR1 SEHNR and CDR2 FQNEAQ come from the germline V gene (reference sequence). The CDR3 is 16 residues long. A word on this clonotype: Its target is unknown.

The chain couples TRBV7-9 to TRBJ2-7, with 8 bases fitting TRBD2. The origin of this receptor is an adult woman with Graves' disease, either hyperthyroidism or ophthalmopathy (not recorded which). The sample taken for sequencing was peripheral blood or thyroid tissue (not recorded which). The DNA for the CDR3 is TGTGCCAGCAGCGAAGGGGTTGGGACTAGATCCTACGAGCAGTACTTC. Residues: CASSEGVGTRSYEQYF.